This record looks at one T cell receptor (beta chain) sequence and its context. In its sample, this clone comes out as large (0.1 to 1%). There is no known antigen for this receptor. Base-call qualities are not available, and no considerably larger clone is one nucleotide away. For TCR beta library preparation, about 2 micrograms of genomic DNA were isolated from cryopreserved PBMCs. Longitudinal blood samples from CLL patients on ibrutinib monotherapy were analyzed using high-throughput TCR beta sequencing. The patients took part in an open-label, single-center phase 2 trial of ibrutinib monotherapy. This sample is part of a study of cytotoxic CD8 clonotypes in ibrutinib-treated CLL (dated by TCRdb to about 2021). Broadly, across the study: In this cohort, 15 or so patients were treatment-naive and approximately ten were relapsed/refractory, while some 18 had unmutated IGHV. Partial responses were observed in roughly 24 patients and complete responses in 2; after a median follow-up of roughly 72 months, remission was maintained in approximately 14 patients and progression was observed in approximately 12. Samples at response were collected after a median of 12 months of treatment, with a range of roughly 6 to 36 months. Samples averaged approximately 260,000 productive templates and more than 85,000 productive rearrangements. Longitudinal samples were obtainable from about 30% of the roughly 86 participants in the trial. Cryopreserved peripheral blood mononuclear cells were collected before treatment, at response, and at either disease progression or sustained remission. Results the study describes overall, beyond this receptor: Clonality rose at ibrutinib response, remained stable during sustained remission, and dropped back toward baseline at progression. Public clonotypes were rare and either contracted or stayed stable during treatment, and the rise in clonality at ibrutinib response reflected the expansion of private clonotypes. Lymph node repertoires were not examined, and the timing of sampling was not matched between patients in sustained remission and those whose disease progressed. At baseline, clonality was higher than in age-matched healthy donors and showed a strong correlation with circulating CD8+ T-cell counts.

On a MiSeq, deep resolution sequencing aimed for a depth between 1 in 1 million and 1 in 200,000 T cells, with each clonotype covered 10x on average. TCR beta libraries were generated with the immunoSEQ hsTCRB Kit. The authors' pipeline ran thus. The data were analyzed with ImmunoSEQ Analyzer and ImmunoSEQ Data Assistant, and V, D and J gene assignments followed IMGT definitions. Clonality, which ranges from 0 to 1, was calculated as one minus the normalized Shannon entropy of productive rearrangement frequencies. Public clonotype analysis was restricted to overrepresented clonotypes comprising at least 0.05% of each patient's repertoire. Thirteen repertoires from age-matched healthy donors, obtained from immuneACCESS, served as clonality controls. The table was pulled from immuneACCESS by TCRdb, which kept in-frame rearrangements only. Such tables lose some clones; where checked, under half of the loss comes from unresolved V genes, and the rest has no known cause. V and J calls and clone size are copied from that table; D and trimming were computed from the DNA. Counted in this sample were more than 12,000 clones; less than 80% of them appeared once. The top ten clones comprise roughly 13% of the sample.

CDR1 and CDR2 were assigned from the germline V gene as SNHLY and FYNNEI. V loses 6 bases, J loses 1 base, and the germline ends lie 18 bases apart. The cysteine opens and the phenylalanine closes a CDR3 of 16 amino acids. Only the CDR3 DNA is retained, 48 bases long and in frame from the first base. The V and J genes are TRBV2 and TRBJ1-1; the D segment could be TRBD1, given 5 matching bases. Sequenced material: PBMCs, taken before ibrutinib treatment. This sequence was found in a human donor with chronic lymphocytic leukemia. The CDR3 region reads CASSVPRGVGNTEAFF. The sequenced DNA: TGTGCCAGCAGCGTCCCCCGGGGGGTGGGGAACACTGAAGCTTTCTTT.